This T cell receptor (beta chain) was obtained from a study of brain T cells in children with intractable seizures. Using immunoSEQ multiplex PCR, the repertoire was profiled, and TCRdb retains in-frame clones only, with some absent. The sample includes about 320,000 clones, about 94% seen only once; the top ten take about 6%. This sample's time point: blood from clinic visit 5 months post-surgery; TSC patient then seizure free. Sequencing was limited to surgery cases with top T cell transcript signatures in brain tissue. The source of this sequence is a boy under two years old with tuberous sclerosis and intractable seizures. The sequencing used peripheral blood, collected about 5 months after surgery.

The CDR3 bases are TGCAGTGCCTCGTGGGATACGCAGTATTTT. Translating it yields CSASWDTQYF. The chain joins TRBV20-1 to TRBJ2-3; D remains ambiguous. Trimming removed 6 bases from V and 6 bases from J, with 7 bases in between. CDR3 length: 10 amino acids. The germline V gene encodes CDR1 DFQATT and CDR2 SNEGSKA (reference sequence).